Presented here are 13 T cell receptor beta chains from one specimen sequenced in a study of shared clonotypes between healthy human individuals. Clones were read by immunoSEQ multiplex PCR, and TCRdb kept only the in-frame ones, dropping some. Of approximately 740,000 clones in the sample, approximately 92% were seen once. CD45RO-negative, CCR7-selected cells formed the naive CD8 fraction, which excluded terminally differentiated effector memory CD45RA+ cells. The sequencing sample was made of naive CD8+ T cells sorted from blood. All receptors derive from a man aged 30-40 years in good health.

The genes are TRBV30 and TRBJ2-5; 14 positions agree with TRBD2. The V segment lost 1 base and the J segment 4 bases; nucleotides outside the gene matches: 5. The CDR3 sequence is 16 residues long. Germline V gene lookup returns CDR1 GTSNPN and CDR2 SVGIG (reference sequence). In nucleotides, the CDR3 is TGTGCCTGGAGTGCGGGACTAGCGGGAGAAGGAGAGACCCAGTACTTC. Translation gives CAWSAGLAGEGETQYF. Full variable domain (rest looked up from reference TRBV30 and TRBJ2-5): SQTIHQWPATLVQPVGSPLSLECTVEGTSNPNLYWYRQAAGRGLQLLFYSVGIGQISSEVPQNLSASRPQDRQFILSSKKLLLSDSGFYLCAWSAGLAGEGETQYFGPGTRLLVL.

This chain joins TRBV9 and TRBJ2-6; D remains ambiguous. Germline V gene data show CDR1 as SGDLS and CDR2 as YYNGEE. Trimming took off 0 bases at V and 0 bases at J, with 13 bases between the two ends. The CDR3 sequence is 18 residues long. CDR3 DNA sequence: TGTGCCAGCAGCGTAGCCCCCGGACGGGCCTCTGGGGCCAACGTCCTGACTTTC. It yields the protein CASSVAPGRASGANVLTF.

This clone has just a few counts. V gene TRBV29-1 combines with J gene TRBJ2-1; 9 bases are shared with TRBD1. V lost 7 bases and J lost 6; bases outside the gene matches: 7. Germline loops: CDR1 SQVTM, CDR2 ANQGSEA. This CDR3 is built from 13 residues. The CDR3 DNA reads as TGCAGCGGGGGACAGGGCGGTCCCAATGAGCAGTTCTTC. This translates into CSGGQGGPNEQFF.

Here the CDR3 reads CASSQDRGSFYEQYF. Here the CDR3 DNA reads TGCGCCAGCAGCCAAGACAGGGGGAGTTTCTACGAGCAGTACTTC. This sequence joins TRBV4-3 and TRBJ2-7; 7 nucleotides line up with TRBD1. CDR1 and CDR2 (germline): LGHNA, YSLEER. The V segment lost 0 bases and the J segment 3 bases; nucleotides outside the gene matches: 5. CDR3 size: 15 residues.

This clone was seen a handful of times. The chain has TRBV6-1 and TRBJ1-2; no definite D call. CDR1 and CDR2 from the germline V gene are MNHNS and SASEGT. Trimming cost V 3 bases and J 7 bases, with 6 bases left between them. This CDR3 is 11 amino acids long. In nucleotides, the CDR3 is TGTGCCAGCAGTGAGTCATTTGGCTACACCTTC. As protein: CASSESFGYTF.

The rearrangement joins TRBV28 to TRBJ2-3, with D hard to call. Trimming removed 8 bases at V and 4 bases at J, with 10 bases between. The CDR3 has 12 amino acids. The germline V gene encodes CDR1 MDHEN and CDR2 SYDVKM. For the CDR3, the DNA is TGTGCCAGCCAGATCCTAGCAGATACGCAGTATTTT. This encodes CASQILADTQYF.

This sequence joins TRBV27 and TRBJ2-7; 9 bases map to TRBD1. The CDR3 is 16 residues long. V shed 4 bases, J shed 3 bases, and the junction held 10 bases outside the gene matches. Germline V lookup: CDR1 MNHEY, CDR2 SMNVEV (reference sequence). The CDR3 protein is CASSSKGTGWSYEQYF. In DNA, the CDR3 is TGTGCCAGCAGTTCGAAAGGGACAGGGTGGAGCTACGAGCAGTACTTC.

The J gene is TRBJ2-7, the V gene TRBV2, with D unresolved. The V gene's germline CDR1 is SNHLY and CDR2 FYNNEI. V lost 4 bases and J 0 bases, leaving 13 bases between the germline ends. The CDR3 runs to 15 residues. CDR3 loop: CASSGGGESSYEQYF. In DNA, the CDR3 is TGTGCCAGCAGTGGCGGTGGAGAGAGCTCCTACGAGCAGTACTTC.

A word on this clone: This specimen includes other DNA sequences encoding the same CDR3. V and J are TRBV27 and TRBJ2-2; D call uncertain. The CDR3 sequence is 12 residues long. V was trimmed by 8 bases and J by 2 bases, leaving 6 bases between them. Per germline, CDR1 MNHEY and CDR2 SMNVEV (reference sequence). The CDR3 region has the DNA TGTGCCAGCTCTATAAACACCGGGGAGCTGTTTTTT. It specifies CASSINTGELFF.

The rearrangement joins TRBV7-2 to TRBJ1-5; D not certain. Looked up from germline, CDR1 is SGHTA and CDR2 is FQGNSA. Deletions cut 1 base from V and 1 base from J, with 11 bases between. This CDR3 is 16 amino acids long. DNA for the CDR3: TGTGCCAGCAGCTTAGGTGGACGATTCAGCAATCAGCCCCAGCATTTT. This gives the protein CASSLGGRFSNQPQHF. Filled out from reference TRBV7-2 and TRBJ1-5, the complete variable domain reads GAGVSQSPSNKVTEKGKDVELRCDPISGHTALYWYRQSLGQGLEFLIYFQGNSAPDKSGLPSDRFSAERTGGSVSTLTIQRTQQEDSAVYLCASSLGGRFSNQPQHFGDGTRLSIL.

This rearrangement joins TRBV10-3 to TRBJ2-7; perhaps TRBD1 as D (6 bases). The V gene lost 4 bases and the J gene lost 0 bases, with 16 bases spanning the gap. The CDR3 totals 16 residues. Looked up from germline, CDR1 is ENHRY and CDR2 is SYGVKD. The CDR3 loop is CAISGGVQGNSYEQYF. In DNA form, the CDR3 reads TGTGCCATCAGTGGAGGGGTCCAGGGGAACTCCTACGAGCAGTACTTC.

The chain joins TRBV19 to TRBJ2-4; D is uncertain. CDR1 and CDR2 (germline): LNHDA, SQIVND (reference sequence). This CDR3 has 15 residues. The CDR3 DNA sequence: TGTGCGAGTGGAGCTAGGAAGTCATTGAGTAACATTCAGTACTTC. This codes for CASGARKSLSNIQYF.

The chain has TRBV29-1 and TRBJ2-3; 12 bases line up with TRBD1. Trimming at V came to 6 bases and at J to 10 bases, leaving 8 bases not matched to a gene. The germline V gene encodes CDR1 SQVTM and CDR2 ANQGSEA. The CDR3 totals 13 residues. In DNA form, the CDR3 reads TGCAGCGTGTGGGACAGGGGGCGTTCCTCGCAGTATTTT. Protein: CSVWDRGRSSQYF.